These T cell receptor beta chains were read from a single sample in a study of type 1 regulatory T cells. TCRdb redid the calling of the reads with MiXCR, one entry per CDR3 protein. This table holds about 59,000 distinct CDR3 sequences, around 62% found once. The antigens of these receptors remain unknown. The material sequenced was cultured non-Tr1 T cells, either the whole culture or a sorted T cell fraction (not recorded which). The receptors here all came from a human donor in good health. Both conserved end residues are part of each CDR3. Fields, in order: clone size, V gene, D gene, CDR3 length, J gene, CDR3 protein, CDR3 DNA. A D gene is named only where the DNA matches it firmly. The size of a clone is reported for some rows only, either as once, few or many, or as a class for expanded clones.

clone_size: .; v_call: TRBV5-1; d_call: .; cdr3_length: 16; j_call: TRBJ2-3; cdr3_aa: CASSGRTVLGTDTQYF; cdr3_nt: TGCGCCAGCAGCGGGCGGACAGTCTTAGGCACAGATACGCAGTATTTT
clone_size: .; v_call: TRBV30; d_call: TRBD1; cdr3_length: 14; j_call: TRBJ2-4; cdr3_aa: CAWSPYDRETIQYF; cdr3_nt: TGTGCCTGGAGTCCCTATGACAGGGAGACCATTCAGTACTTC
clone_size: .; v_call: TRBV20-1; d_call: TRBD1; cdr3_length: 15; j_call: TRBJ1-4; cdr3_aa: CSARDDGQASEKLFF; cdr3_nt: TGCAGTGCTAGAGACGATGGACAGGCCAGTGAGAAACTGTTTTTT
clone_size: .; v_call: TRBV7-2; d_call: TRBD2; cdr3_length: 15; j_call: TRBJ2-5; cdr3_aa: CASRSPASGQETQYF; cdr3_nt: TGTGCCAGCAGGTCCCCCGCTAGCGGCCAAGAGACCCAGTACTTC
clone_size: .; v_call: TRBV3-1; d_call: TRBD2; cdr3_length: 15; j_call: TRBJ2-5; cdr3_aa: CASSQEGAGGETQYF; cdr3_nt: TGTGCCAGCAGCCAAGAAGGAGCGGGGGGGGAGACCCAGTACTTC
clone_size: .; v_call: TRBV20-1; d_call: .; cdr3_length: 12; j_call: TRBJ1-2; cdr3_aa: CSASDNLYGYTF; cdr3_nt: TGCAGTGCTTCAGACAACCTCTATGGCTACACCTTC
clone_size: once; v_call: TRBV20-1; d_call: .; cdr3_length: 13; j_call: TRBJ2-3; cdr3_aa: CSASVDALDTQYF; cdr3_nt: TGCAGTGCTAGTGTGGACGCTTTGGATACGCAGTATTTT
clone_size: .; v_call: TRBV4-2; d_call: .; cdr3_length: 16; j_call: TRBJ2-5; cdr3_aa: CASSQERSGRQETQYF; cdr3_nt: TGTGCCAGCAGCCAAGAACGGAGCGGGCGACAAGAGACCCAGTACTTC
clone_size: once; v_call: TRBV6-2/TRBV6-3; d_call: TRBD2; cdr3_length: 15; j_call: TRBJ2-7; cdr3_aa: CASSATGTSGYEQYF; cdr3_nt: TGTGCCAGCAGCGCTACCGGGACTAGCGGTTACGAGCAGTACTTC
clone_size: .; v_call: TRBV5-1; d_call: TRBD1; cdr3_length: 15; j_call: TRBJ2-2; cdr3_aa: CASSPTGVNTGELFF; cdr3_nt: TGCGCCAGCAGCCCGACAGGGGTGAACACCGGGGAGCTGTTTTTT
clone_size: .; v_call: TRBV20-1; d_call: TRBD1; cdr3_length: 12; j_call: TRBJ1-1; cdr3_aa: CSATDRGEEAFF; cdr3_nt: TGCAGTGCTACGGACAGGGGGGAAGAAGCTTTCTTT